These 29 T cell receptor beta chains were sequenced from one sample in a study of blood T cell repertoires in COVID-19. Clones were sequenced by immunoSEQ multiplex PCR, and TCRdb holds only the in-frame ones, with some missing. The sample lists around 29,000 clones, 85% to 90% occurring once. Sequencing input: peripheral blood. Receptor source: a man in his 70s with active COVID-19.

CDR3 loop: CASRRERSGVEATNEKLFF. The CDR3 DNA sequence: TGTGCCAGCAGGCGAGAGAGGTCGGGGGTAGAAGCAACTAATGAAAAACTGTTTTTT. This chain links TRBV6-6 with TRBJ1-4; perhaps TRBD1 as D (5 bases). Trimming stripped 6 bases from V and 0 bases from J, with 23 bases between. CDR1 and CDR2 (germline): MNHNY, SVGAGI (reference sequence). This CDR3 has 19 amino acids.

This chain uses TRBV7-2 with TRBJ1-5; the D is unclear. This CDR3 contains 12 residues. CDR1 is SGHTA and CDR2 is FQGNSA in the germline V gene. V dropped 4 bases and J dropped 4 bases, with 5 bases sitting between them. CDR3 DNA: TGTGCCAGCAGCTATGCGAATCAGCCCCAGCATTTT. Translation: CASSYANQPQHF.

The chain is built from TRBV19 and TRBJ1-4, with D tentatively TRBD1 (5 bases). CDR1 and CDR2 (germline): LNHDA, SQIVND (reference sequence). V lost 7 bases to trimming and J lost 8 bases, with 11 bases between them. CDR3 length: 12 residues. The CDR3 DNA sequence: TGTGCCAGTACAGGGATCGGGGAAAAACTGTTTTTT. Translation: CASTGIGEKLFF. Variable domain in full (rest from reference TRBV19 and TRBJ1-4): DGGITQSPKYLFRKEGQNVTLSCEQNLNHDAMYWYRQDPGQGLRLIYYSQIVNDFQKGDIAEGYSVSREKKESFPLTVTSAQKNPTAFYLCASTGIGEKLFFGSGTQLSVL.

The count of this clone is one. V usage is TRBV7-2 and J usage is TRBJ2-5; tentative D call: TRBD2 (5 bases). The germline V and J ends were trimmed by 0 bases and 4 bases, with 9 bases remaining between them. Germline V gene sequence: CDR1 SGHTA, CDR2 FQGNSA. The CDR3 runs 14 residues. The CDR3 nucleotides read TGTGCCAGCAGCTTAGCACTAGTAGGAGAGACCCAGTACTTC. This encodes CASSLALVGETQYF.

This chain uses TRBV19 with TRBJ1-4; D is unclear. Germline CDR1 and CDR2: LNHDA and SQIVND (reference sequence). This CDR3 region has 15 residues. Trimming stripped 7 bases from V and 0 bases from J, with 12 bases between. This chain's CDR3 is CASIRTAATNEKLFF. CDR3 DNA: TGTGCCAGTATCCGAACAGCCGCAACTAATGAAAAACTGTTTTTT. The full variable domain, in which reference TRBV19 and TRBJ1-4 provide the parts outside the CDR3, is DGGITQSPKYLFRKEGQNVTLSCEQNLNHDAMYWYRQDPGQGLRLIYYSQIVNDFQKGDIAEGYSVSREKKESFPLTVTSAQKNPTAFYLCASIRTAATNEKLFFGSGTQLSVL.

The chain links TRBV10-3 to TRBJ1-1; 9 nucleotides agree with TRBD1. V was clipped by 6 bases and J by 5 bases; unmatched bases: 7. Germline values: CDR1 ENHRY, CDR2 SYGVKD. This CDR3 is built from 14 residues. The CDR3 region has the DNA TGTGCCATCAGCGCACAAGACAGGGGGACTGAAGCTTTCTTT. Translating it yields CAISAQDRGTEAFF.

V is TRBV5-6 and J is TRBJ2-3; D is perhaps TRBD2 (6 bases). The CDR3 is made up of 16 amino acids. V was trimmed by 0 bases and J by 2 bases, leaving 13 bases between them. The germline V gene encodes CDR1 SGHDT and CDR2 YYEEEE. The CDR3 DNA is TGTGCCAGCAGCTTGGCCCTACGGACTAACACAGATACGCAGTATTTT. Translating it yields CASSLALRTNTDTQYF.

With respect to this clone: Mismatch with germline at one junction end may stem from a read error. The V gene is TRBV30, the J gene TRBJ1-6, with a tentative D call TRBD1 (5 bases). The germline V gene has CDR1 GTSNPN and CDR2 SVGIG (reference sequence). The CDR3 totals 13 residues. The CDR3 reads CAGRGGGNSPLHF. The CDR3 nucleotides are TGTGCCGGGAGGGGCGGGGGTAATTCACCCCTCCACTTT.

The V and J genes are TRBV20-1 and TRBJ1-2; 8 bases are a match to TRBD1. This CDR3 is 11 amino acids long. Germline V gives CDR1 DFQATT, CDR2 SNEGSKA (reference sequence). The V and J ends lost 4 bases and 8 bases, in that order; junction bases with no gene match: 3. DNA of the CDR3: TGCAGTGCTACAGGGGGCGCGGGCTACACCTTC. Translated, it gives CSATGGAGYTF.

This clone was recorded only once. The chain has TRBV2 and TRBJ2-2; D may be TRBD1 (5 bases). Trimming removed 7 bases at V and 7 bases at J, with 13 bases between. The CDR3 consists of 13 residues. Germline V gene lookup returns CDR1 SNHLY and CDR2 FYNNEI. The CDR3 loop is CASNPRDYGELFF. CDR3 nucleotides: TGTGCCAGCAACCCCAGGGATTACGGGGAGCTGTTTTTT.

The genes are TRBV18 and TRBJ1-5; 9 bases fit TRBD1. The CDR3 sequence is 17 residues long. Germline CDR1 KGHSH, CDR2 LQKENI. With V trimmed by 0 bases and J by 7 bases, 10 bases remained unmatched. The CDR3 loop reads CASSPPGSGQGRQPQHF. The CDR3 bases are TGTGCCAGCTCACCACCAGGTTCGGGACAGGGTCGGCAGCCCCAGCATTTT.

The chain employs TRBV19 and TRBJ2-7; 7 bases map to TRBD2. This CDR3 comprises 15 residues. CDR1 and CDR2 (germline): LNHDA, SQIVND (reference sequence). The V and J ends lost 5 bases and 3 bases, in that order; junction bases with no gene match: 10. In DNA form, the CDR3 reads TGTGCCAGTAGTTCCGGGACTACTAAGCTCTACGAGCAGTACTTC. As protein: CASSSGTTKLYEQYF.

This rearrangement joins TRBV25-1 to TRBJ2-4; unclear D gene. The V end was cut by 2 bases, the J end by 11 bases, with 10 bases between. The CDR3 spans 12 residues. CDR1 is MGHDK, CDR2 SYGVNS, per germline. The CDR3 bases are TGTGCCAGCAGTGAAGGGCAGTTAGTTCAGTACTTC. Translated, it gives CASSEGQLVQYF.

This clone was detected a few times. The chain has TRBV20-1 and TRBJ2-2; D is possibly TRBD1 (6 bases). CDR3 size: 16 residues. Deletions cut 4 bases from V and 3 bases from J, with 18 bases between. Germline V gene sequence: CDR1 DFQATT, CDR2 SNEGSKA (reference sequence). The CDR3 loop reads CSANDRDTQHTGELFF. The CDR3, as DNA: TGCAGTGCTAATGACCGGGACACCCAACACACCGGGGAGCTGTTTTTT.

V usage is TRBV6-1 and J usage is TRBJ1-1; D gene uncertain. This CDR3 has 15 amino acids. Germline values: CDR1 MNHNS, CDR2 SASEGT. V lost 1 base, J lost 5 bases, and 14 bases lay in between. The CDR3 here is CASSEGAGVYTEAFF. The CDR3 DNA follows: TGTGCCAGCAGTGAAGGAGCCGGGGTTTATACTGAAGCTTTCTTT.

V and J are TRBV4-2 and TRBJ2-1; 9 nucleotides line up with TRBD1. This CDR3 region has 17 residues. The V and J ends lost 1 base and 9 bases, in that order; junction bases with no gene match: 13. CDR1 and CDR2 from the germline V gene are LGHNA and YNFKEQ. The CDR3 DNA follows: TGTGCCAGCAGCCAAGGGGGCGGGACAGGGTATACGGGTGAGCAGTTCTTC. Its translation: CASSQGGGTGYTGEQFF.

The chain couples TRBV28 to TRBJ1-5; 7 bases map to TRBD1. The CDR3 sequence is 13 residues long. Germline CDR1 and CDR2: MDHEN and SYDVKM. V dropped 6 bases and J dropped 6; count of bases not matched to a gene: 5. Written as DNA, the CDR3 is TGTGCCAGCAGAAGGACAGGCACTCAGCCCCAGCATTTT. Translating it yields CASRRTGTQPQHF. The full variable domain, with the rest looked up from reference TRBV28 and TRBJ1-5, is DVKVTQSSRYLVKRTGEKVFLECVQDMDHENMFWYRQDPGLGLRLIYFSYDVKMKEKGDIPEGYSVSREKKERFSLILESASTNQTSMYLCASRRTGTQPQHFGDGTRLSIL.

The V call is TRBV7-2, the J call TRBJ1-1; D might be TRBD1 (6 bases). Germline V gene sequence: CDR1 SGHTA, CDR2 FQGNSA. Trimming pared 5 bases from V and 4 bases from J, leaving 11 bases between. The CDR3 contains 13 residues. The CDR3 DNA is TGTGCCAGCAGCGGGGGCGGCGCCACTGAAGCTTTCTTT. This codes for CASSGGGATEAFF.

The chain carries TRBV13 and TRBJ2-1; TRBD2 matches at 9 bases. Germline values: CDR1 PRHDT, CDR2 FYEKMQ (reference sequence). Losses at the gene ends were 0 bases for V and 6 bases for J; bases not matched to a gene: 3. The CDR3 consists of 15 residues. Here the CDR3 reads CASSLGLAGTNEQFF. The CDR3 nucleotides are TGTGCCAGCAGCTTAGGCCTAGCGGGGACCAATGAGCAGTTCTTC. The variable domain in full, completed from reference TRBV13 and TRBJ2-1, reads AAGVIQSPRHLIKEKRETATLKCYPIPRHDTVYWYQQGPGQDPQFLISFYEKMQSDKGSIPDRFSAQQFSDYHSELNMSSLELGDSALYFCASSLGLAGTNEQFFGPGTRLTVL.

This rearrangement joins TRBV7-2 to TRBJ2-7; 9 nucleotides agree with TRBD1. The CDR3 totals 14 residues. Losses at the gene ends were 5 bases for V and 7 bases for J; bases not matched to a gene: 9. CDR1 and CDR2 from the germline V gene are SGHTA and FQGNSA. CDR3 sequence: CASSVQGARQEQYF. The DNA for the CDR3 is TGTGCCAGCAGCGTACAGGGGGCGAGGCAGGAGCAGTACTTC.

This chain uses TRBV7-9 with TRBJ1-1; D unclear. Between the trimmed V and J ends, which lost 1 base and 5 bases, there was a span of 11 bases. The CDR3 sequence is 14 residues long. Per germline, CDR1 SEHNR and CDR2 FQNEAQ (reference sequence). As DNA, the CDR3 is TGTGCCAGCAGCTTAGTAGTGGGCCTTACTGAAGCTTTCTTT. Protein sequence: CASSLVVGLTEAFF.

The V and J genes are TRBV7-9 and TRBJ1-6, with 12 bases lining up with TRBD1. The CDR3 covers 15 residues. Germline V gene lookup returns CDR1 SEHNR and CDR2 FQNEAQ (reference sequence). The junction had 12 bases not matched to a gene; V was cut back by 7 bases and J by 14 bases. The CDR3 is CASTQLGTGGSALHF. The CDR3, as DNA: TGTGCCAGCACCCAATTAGGGACAGGGGGCTCCGCCCTCCACTTT.

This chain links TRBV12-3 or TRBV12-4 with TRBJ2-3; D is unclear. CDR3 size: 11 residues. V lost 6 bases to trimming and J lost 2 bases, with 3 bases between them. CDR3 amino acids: CASRLTDTQYF. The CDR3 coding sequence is TGTGCCAGCAGACTCACAGATACGCAGTATTTT.

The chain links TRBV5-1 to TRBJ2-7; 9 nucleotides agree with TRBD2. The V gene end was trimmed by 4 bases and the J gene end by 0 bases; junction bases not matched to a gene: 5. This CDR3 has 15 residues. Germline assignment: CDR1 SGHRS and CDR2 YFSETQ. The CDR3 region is CASSPSGRTSYEQYF. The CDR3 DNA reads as TGCGCCAGCAGCCCAAGCGGGAGGACCTCCTACGAGCAGTACTTC.

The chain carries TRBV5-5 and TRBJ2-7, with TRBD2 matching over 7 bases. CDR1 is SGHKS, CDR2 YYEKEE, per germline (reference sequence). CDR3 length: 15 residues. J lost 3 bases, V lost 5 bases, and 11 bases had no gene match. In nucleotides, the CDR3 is TGTGCCAGCAGTCCGGGGAGGGGTTCCCTCTACGAGCAGTACTTC. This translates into CASSPGRGSLYEQYF.

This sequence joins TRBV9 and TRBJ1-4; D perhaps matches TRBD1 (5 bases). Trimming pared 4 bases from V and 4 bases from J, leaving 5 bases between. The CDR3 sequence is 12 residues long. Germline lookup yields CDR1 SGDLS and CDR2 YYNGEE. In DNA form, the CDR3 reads TGTGCCAGCAGCAGGGGTAATGAAAAACTGTTTTTT. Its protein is CASSRGNEKLFF.

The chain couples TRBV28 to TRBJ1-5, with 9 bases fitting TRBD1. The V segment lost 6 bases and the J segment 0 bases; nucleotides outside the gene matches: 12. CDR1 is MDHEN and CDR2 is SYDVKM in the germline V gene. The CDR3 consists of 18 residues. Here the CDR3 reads CASSLLLGTGHSNQPQHF. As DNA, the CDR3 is TGTGCCAGCAGCCTCCTGTTGGGGACAGGGCATAGCAATCAGCCCCAGCATTTT. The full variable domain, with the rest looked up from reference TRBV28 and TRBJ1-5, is DVKVTQSSRYLVKRTGEKVFLECVQDMDHENMFWYRQDPGLGLRLIYFSYDVKMKEKGDIPEGYSVSREKKERFSLILESASTNQTSMYLCASSLLLGTGHSNQPQHFGDGTRLSIL.

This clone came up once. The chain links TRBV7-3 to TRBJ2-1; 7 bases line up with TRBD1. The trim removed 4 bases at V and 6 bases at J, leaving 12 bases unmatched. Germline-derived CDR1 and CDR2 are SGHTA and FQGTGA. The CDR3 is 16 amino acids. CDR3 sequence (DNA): TGTGCCAGCAGCTCGCAACACCCCAGGACAGGCAATGAGCAGTTCTTC. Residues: CASSSQHPRTGNEQFF.

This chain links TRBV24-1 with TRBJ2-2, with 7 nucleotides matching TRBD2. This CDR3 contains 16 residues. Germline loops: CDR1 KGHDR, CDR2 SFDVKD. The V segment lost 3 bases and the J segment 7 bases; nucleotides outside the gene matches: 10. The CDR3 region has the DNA TGTGCCACCAGTGATCAAAGGACTAGTGTAATCGGGGAGCTGTTTTTT. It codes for CATSDQRTSVIGELFF.